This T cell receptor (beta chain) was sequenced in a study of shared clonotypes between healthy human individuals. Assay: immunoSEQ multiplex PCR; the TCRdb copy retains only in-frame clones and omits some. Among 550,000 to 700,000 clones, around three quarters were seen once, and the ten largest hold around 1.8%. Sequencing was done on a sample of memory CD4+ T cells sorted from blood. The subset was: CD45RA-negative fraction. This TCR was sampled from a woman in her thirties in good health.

CDR3 loop: CASSPQGTGSLSNYGYTF. The CDR3 region has the DNA TGTGCCAGCAGCCCCCAAGGGACAGGGTCGCTTTCAAACTATGGCTACACCTTC. The chain carries TRBV21-1 and TRBJ1-2; TRBD1, the table's D call, lacks a check against the DNA. TRBV21-1 is a listed pseudogene. There are 18 residues in the CDR3.